These 26 T cell receptor beta chains share one sample of origin, sequenced in a study of beta chain bispecific antibodies for T cell cancers. TCRdb used MiXCR to reprocess the 5' RACE reads, holding one entry per CDR3 protein. The table lists about 20,000 distinct CDR3 sequences, approximately 2.5% of them singletons. Either OKT3 anti-CD3 antibody or CD3/CD28 beads expanded T cells from blood mononuclear cells over roughly three days. These receptors' antigens are unknown. Findings and caveats of the study: Normal T cells contributed less of the targeted TRBV signal than the leukemia cells did.

Sequencing input: healthy donor T cells cultured with leukemia cells. These TCRs come from a human donor in good health. Some clones in this sample may be carry-over from other donors' samples.

This clonotype showed up many times. The rearrangement links TRBV10-1 to TRBJ2-2; D is uncertain. Trimming left V 0 bases short and J 6 bases short, with 2 bases between. CDR3 length equals 12 residues. Germline V CDR1 and CDR2: WNHNN, SYGVQD (reference sequence). Here the CDR3 DNA reads TGCGCCAGCAGTGAGTCGGCCGGGGAGCTGTTTTTT. This gives the protein CASSESAGELFF.

V and J are TRBV29-1 and TRBJ1-5, with TRBD1 matching 12 bases. This CDR3 has 17 residues. CDR1 and CDR2 from the germline V gene are SQVTM and ANQGSEA. Germline trimming cut 7 bases from V and 0 bases from J; bases unmatched to any gene: 10. CDR3 protein: CSDGGTGGSNSNQPQHF. The CDR3 DNA sequence: TGCAGCGACGGCGGGACAGGGGGCTCAAATAGCAATCAGCCCCAGCATTTT.

This clonotype was recorded at least ten times. The rearrangement joins TRBV6-1 to TRBJ1-2, with no clear D. The CDR3 covers 17 residues. Trimming removed 3 bases from V and 2 bases from J, with 19 bases in between. The germline gives CDR1 MNHNS, CDR2 SASEGT. In DNA, the CDR3 is TGTGCCAGCAGTGACCTTACAGAGTCCGCTTTAAACTATGGCTACACCTTC. Translation: CASSDLTESALNYGYTF.

This clonotype came up many times. The J gene is TRBJ2-7, the V gene TRBV7-8, with unresolved D. Germline V gene sequence: CDR1 SGHVS, CDR2 FQNEAQ. V was clipped by 3 bases and J by 7 bases, with 7 bases between them. The CDR3 extends over 11 amino acids. The CDR3, as DNA: TGTGCCAGCAGCTTGGAAGCGGAGCAGTACTTC. Its protein is CASSLEAEQYF.

There are many counts of this clonotype. The chain employs TRBV27 and TRBJ2-7; 7 bases are shared with TRBD2. Looked up from germline, CDR1 is MNHEY and CDR2 is SMNVEV (reference sequence). The length of the CDR3 is 14 residues. Trimming cost V 2 bases and J 3 bases; bases outside gene matches: 4. The CDR3 region has the DNA TGTGCCAGCAGTTTAAGCCGCGGGGGCTACGAGCAGTACTTC. This gives the protein CASSLSRGGYEQYF.

This clonotype was counted ten times or more. The chain employs TRBV27 and TRBJ2-7; D might be TRBD1 (6 bases). The V and J ends lost 0 bases and 3 bases respectively, with 12 bases between them. The germline gives CDR1 MNHEY, CDR2 SMNVEV (reference sequence). The CDR3 consists of 15 residues. CDR3 sequence (DNA): TGTGCCAGCAGTTTATCGTTGGAAGGGGGCTACGAGCAGTACTTC. Encoded protein: CASSLSLEGGYEQYF.

This clonotype was seen many times. The chain couples TRBV5-1 to TRBJ1-5, with D possibly matching TRBD1 (6 bases). The germline gives CDR1 SGHRS, CDR2 YFSETQ. Trimming stripped 0 bases from V and 3 bases from J, with 10 bases between. The CDR3 runs 15 residues. The CDR3 sequence: CASSLGGGDNQPQHF. In DNA, the CDR3 is TGCGCCAGCAGCTTGGGCGGGGGCGACAATCAGCCCCAGCATTTT.

V usage is TRBV7-9 and J usage is TRBJ2-7; 9 bases are a match to TRBD1. Trimming at V came to 5 bases and at J to 3 bases, leaving 2 bases not matched to a gene. The germline gives CDR1 SEHNR, CDR2 FQNEAQ (reference sequence). The CDR3 is made up of 13 amino acids. CDR3 protein: CASSPGQGYEQYF. The CDR3 DNA is TGTGCCAGCAGCCCGGGACAGGGCTACGAGCAGTACTTC.

This clonotype appeared many times. The chain joins TRBV20-1 to TRBJ2-1; D perhaps matches TRBD2 (6 bases). Germline lookup yields CDR1 DFQATT and CDR2 SNEGSKA (reference sequence). V lost 0 bases to trimming and J lost 3 bases, with 18 bases between them. The CDR3 is made up of 17 amino acids. CDR3 sequence reads: CSARDPLGTSFYNEQFF. CDR3 sequence (DNA): TGCAGTGCTAGAGATCCTTTGGGGACTTCCTTCTACAATGAGCAGTTCTTC.

Ten or more counts support this clonotype. V gene TRBV5-6 combines with J gene TRBJ2-1; unclear D gene. V dropped 2 bases and J dropped 0 bases, with 9 bases sitting between them. Per the germline V gene, CDR1 is SGHDT and CDR2 is YYEEEE. CDR3 length equals 15 residues. CDR3 sequence: CASSLAPSSYNEQFF. The CDR3, as DNA: TGTGCCAGCAGCTTAGCCCCGAGCTCCTACAATGAGCAGTTCTTC. The complete variable domain, with remaining parts taken from reference TRBV5-6 and TRBJ2-1, reads DAGVTQSPTHLIKTRGQQVTLRCSPKSGHDTVSWYQQALGQGPQFIFQYYEEEERQRGNFPDRFSGHQFPNYSSELNVNALLLGDSALYLCASSLAPSSYNEQFFGPGTRLTVL.

In this sample, this clonotype turned up many times. The DNA of the CDR3 is TGTGCCAGCAGCTCCTCGTGGAGCTCCTACAATGAGCAGTTCTTC. It encodes CASSSSWSSYNEQFF. V gene TRBV9 combines with J gene TRBJ2-1; no reliable D call. Germline loops: CDR1 SGDLS, CDR2 YYNGEE. V lost 4 bases to trimming and J lost 0 bases, with 11 bases between them. The length of the CDR3 is 15 residues.

This clonotype was recorded at least ten times. V gene TRBV2 combines with J gene TRBJ2-7, with TRBD1 matching 7 bases. The germline gives CDR1 SNHLY, CDR2 FYNNEI. CDR3 length: 15 residues. V was pared by 5 bases and J by 5 bases, with 12 bases of the junction left unmatched. In DNA form, the CDR3 reads TGTGCCAGCAGTTCACACCCCCAAGACAGGGACGAGCAGTACTTC. Amino acids: CASSSHPQDRDEQYF.

This clonotype was counted a few times. The CDR3 loop is CASFPLTGTQQYGYTF. CDR3 nucleotide sequence: TGTGCCAGCTTCCCCTTGACGGGGACGCAGCAATATGGCTACACCTTC. The V gene is TRBV7-8, the J gene TRBJ1-2; possible D gene TRBD1, 5 bases. Trimming left V 8 bases short and J 5 bases short, with 24 bases between. The CDR3 is 16 amino acids. Per the germline V gene, CDR1 is SGHVS and CDR2 is FQNEAQ.

This clonotype was picked up many times. The chain uses TRBV19 and TRBJ2-7, with D perhaps TRBD1 or TRBD2 (5 bases each). The CDR3 has 17 residues. CDR1 LNHDA and CDR2 SQIVND come from the germline V gene (reference sequence). The germline V and J ends were trimmed by 1 base and 3 bases, with 19 bases remaining between them. CDR3 sequence reads: CASSIGGTGSGNYEQYF. Written as DNA, the CDR3 is TGTGCCAGTAGTATAGGGGGGACGGGGAGTGGAAACTACGAGCAGTACTTC.

This chain connects TRBV19 to TRBJ2-2; D not certain. This CDR3 contains 14 residues. Germline assignment: CDR1 LNHDA and CDR2 SQIVND (reference sequence). Trimming took 4 bases from V and 8 from J, leaving 14 bases between them. Here the CDR3 reads CASSREPQEGELFF. In DNA, the CDR3 is TGTGCCAGTAGTAGAGAACCCCAGGAAGGGGAGCTGTTTTTT.

This clonotype occurred a few times. This chain joins TRBV3-1 and TRBJ2-1, with 7 bases that match TRBD2. The V and J ends lost 1 base and 9 bases, in that order; junction bases with no gene match: 15. The CDR3 consists of 17 residues. Per the germline V gene, CDR1 is LGHDT and CDR2 is YNNKEL (reference sequence). The CDR3 protein is CASSQGQRGVSRTEQFF. CDR3 DNA sequence: TGTGCCAGCAGCCAAGGCCAGCGGGGTGTAAGTAGGACTGAGCAGTTCTTC.

This clonotype was found many times. V is TRBV3-1 and J is TRBJ1-1; D is unclear. Trimming shortened V by 1 base and J by 0 bases, and 12 bases separated the two germline ends. This CDR3 spans 16 amino acids. Germline assignment: CDR1 LGHDT and CDR2 YNNKEL (reference sequence). The CDR3 is CASSQVEETMNTEAFF. CDR3 nucleotides: TGTGCCAGCAGCCAAGTGGAGGAAACCATGAACACTGAAGCTTTCTTT.

This clonotype appeared many times. The chain couples TRBV6-6 to TRBJ2-7; D is unclear. Germline loops: CDR1 MNHNY, CDR2 SVGAGI (reference sequence). V was trimmed by 6 bases and J by 3 bases, leaving 12 bases between them. The CDR3 has 13 residues. The CDR3 region is CASSTPQVYEQYF. The DNA of the CDR3 is TGTGCCAGCAGCACCCCCCAGGTCTACGAGCAGTACTTC.

The table lists this clonotype with many counts. The chain is built from TRBV19 and TRBJ2-5, with D perhaps matching TRBD1 or TRBD2 (5 bases each). The CDR3 extends over 14 amino acids. Between the trimmed V and J ends, which lost 1 base and 7 bases, there was a span of 13 bases. Germline CDR1 reads LNHDA; CDR2 reads SQIVND (reference sequence). CDR3 nucleotide sequence: TGTGCCAGTAGTATAGGGAACAGGAGGAGGACCCAGTACTTC. This gives the protein CASSIGNRRRTQYF.

The table lists this clonotype with many counts. The J gene is TRBJ1-6, the V gene TRBV19; D is uncertain. Germline V CDR1 and CDR2: LNHDA, SQIVND (reference sequence). This CDR3 region has 15 residues. The germline V and J ends were trimmed by 6 bases and 0 bases, with 9 bases remaining between them. The CDR3 coding sequence is TGTGCCAGTAGCTGGGGAGACTCCTATAATTCACCCCTCCACTTT. This gives the protein CASSWGDSYNSPLHF.

This clonotype was seen a few times. The J gene is TRBJ2-5, the V gene TRBV5-6; D tentatively fits TRBD1 or TRBD2 (6 bases each). Germline CDR1 reads SGHDT; CDR2 reads YYEEEE. The CDR3 has 15 amino acids. The ends were cut back, 4 bases at V and 4 bases at J, with 17 bases in the middle. CDR3 sequence reads: CASSRLGGGGETQYF. The CDR3 coding sequence is TGTGCCAGCAGCCGATTAGGGGGAGGCGGAGAGACCCAGTACTTC.

Many counts were recorded for this clonotype. The rearrangement uses TRBV27 and TRBJ1-1; D possibly corresponds to TRBD1 (5 bases). V was pared by 5 bases and J by 5 bases, with 18 bases between. The germline V gene encodes CDR1 MNHEY and CDR2 SMNVEV (reference sequence). The CDR3 contains 15 residues. CDR3 sequence: CASSPRVAGGTEAFF. Written as DNA, the CDR3 is TGTGCCAGCAGTCCCCGGGTCGCCGGGGGGACTGAAGCTTTCTTT.

This clonotype came up a few times. V gene TRBV27 combines with J gene TRBJ2-5; D might be TRBD1 (5 bases). Trimming shortened V by 7 bases and J by 7 bases, and 19 bases separated the two germline ends. Germline CDR1 is MNHEY and CDR2 is SMNVEV (reference sequence). The length of the CDR3 is 14 residues. The DNA of the CDR3 is TGTGCCAGCATAGGGCAGGGCGGAGTGGGGACCCAGTACTTC. Encoded protein: CASIGQGGVGTQYF.

This clonotype occurred many times. J is TRBJ1-3 and V is TRBV3-1; D is undetermined. Germline V gene sequence: CDR1 LGHDT, CDR2 YNNKEL (reference sequence). V was trimmed by 0 bases and J by 0 bases, leaving 12 bases between them. The CDR3 is 17 residues long. CDR3 residues: CASSQEEFRISGNTIYF. CDR3 sequence (DNA): TGTGCCAGCAGCCAAGAAGAGTTCAGGATCTCTGGAAACACCATATATTTT.

There are many counts of this clonotype. The chain links TRBV7-2 to TRBJ2-1, with D hard to call. The ends were cut back, 4 bases at V and 15 bases at J, with 16 bases in the middle. CDR1 and CDR2 (germline): SGHTA, FQGNSA. The CDR3 loop spans 12 amino acids. CDR3 residues: CASSYDAILRFF. CDR3 sequence (DNA): TGTGCCAGCAGCTACGACGCAATTTTAAGGTTCTTC.

This clonotype was detected ten times or more. The chain couples TRBV27 to TRBJ2-1; 7 bases fit TRBD1. CDR1 is MNHEY, CDR2 SMNVEV, per germline (reference sequence). V lost 4 bases, J lost 7 bases, and 7 bases stayed unmatched. The CDR3 runs to 14 residues. CDR3 DNA sequence: TGTGCCAGCAGTTCCGGGACAGCTCAAAATGAGCAGTTCTTC. Protein product: CASSSGTAQNEQFF.